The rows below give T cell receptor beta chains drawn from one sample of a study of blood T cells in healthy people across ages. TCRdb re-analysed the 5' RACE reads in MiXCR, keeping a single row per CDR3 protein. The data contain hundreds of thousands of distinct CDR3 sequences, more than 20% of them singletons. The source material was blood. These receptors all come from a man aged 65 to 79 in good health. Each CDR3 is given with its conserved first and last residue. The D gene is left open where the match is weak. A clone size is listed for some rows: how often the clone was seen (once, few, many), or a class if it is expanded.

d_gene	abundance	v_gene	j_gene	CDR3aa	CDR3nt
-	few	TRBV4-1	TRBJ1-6	CASSQVLRDSVSPLHF	TGCGCCAGCAGCCAAGTTTTAAGAGACAGTGTTTCACCCCTCCACTTT
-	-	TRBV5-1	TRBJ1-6	CASSRDQGGGSPLHF	TGCGCCAGCAGCAGGGACCAGGGCGGAGGTTCACCCCTCCACTTT
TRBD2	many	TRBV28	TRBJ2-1	CASSLGGSNNEQFF	TGTGCCAGCAGCTTGGGGGGGTCTAACAATGAGCAGTTCTTC
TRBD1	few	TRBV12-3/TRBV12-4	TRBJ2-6	CASGRGDSSGANVLTF	TGTGCCAGCGGCCGAGGGGACAGCTCTGGGGCCAACGTCCTGACTTTC
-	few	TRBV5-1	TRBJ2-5	CASSGEEETQYF	TGCGCCAGCTCTGGGGAAGAAGAGACCCAGTACTTC
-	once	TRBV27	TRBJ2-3	CASSHQPTDTQYF	TGTGCCAGCAGTCACCAGCCCACAGATACGCAGTATTTT
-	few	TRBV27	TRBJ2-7	CASSPSLGYEQYF	TGTGCCAGCAGCCCGTCCTTGGGCTACGAGCAGTACTTC
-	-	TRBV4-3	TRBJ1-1	CASSQANPLGGGRGNTEAFF	TGCGCCAGCAGCCAGGCTAATCCCTTGGGCGGGGGGCGCGGGAACACTGAAGCTTTCTTT
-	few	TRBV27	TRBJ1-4	CASSFGGANEKLFF	TGTGCCAGCAGTTTTGGGGGGGCTAATGAAAAACTGTTTTTT
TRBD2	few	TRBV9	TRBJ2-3	CASSPPSGSSTDTQYF	TGTGCCAGCAGCCCCCCCAGCGGGAGCTCGACAGATACGCAGTATTTT
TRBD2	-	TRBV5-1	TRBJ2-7	CASSTGTSGSSSYEQYF	TGCGCCAGCAGCACCGGGACTAGCGGGAGCAGCTCCTACGAGCAGTACTTC
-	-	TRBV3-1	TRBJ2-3	CASSPGPLKDTQYF	TGTGCCAGCAGCCCGGGTCCGCTGAAAGATACGCAGTATTTT
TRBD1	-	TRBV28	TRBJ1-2	CASRSQGAPFGYTF	TGTGCCAGCAGGTCACAGGGGGCTCCTTTTGGCTACACCTTC
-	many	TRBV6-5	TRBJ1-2	CASSGDPAHGYTF	TGTGCCAGCAGTGGGGACCCAGCCCATGGCTACACCTTC
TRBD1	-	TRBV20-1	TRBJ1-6	CSAREDDRGSSPLHF	TGCAGTGCTAGGGAAGATGACAGGGGTAGTTCACCCCTCCACTTT
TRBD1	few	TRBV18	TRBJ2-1	CASSPYTGADDEQFF	TGTGCCAGCTCACCATACACAGGGGCGGACGATGAGCAGTTCTTC
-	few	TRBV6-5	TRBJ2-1	CASSYATGSYNEQFF	TGTGCCAGCAGTTACGCTACAGGCTCCTACAATGAGCAGTTCTTC
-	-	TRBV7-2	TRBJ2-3	CASSLDGSKTDTQYF	TGTGCCAGCAGCTTAGACGGCAGTAAGACAGATACGCAGTATTTT
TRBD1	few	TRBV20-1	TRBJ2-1	CSARSTSGTVNNEQFF	TGCAGTGCTAGATCGACCTCCGGGACAGTCAACAATGAGCAGTTCTTC
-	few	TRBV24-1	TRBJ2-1	CATSDNAVGTGYNEQFF	TGTGCCACCAGTGATAACGCCGTCGGGACTGGCTACAATGAGCAGTTCTTC
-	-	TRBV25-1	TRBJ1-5	CASNIGQPQHF	TGTGCCAGCAATATCGGTCAGCCCCAGCATTTT
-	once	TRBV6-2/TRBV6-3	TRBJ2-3	CASARTGTDTQYF	TGTGCCAGCGCCCGAACAGGGACAGATACGCAGTATTTT
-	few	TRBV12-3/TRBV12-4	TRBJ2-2	CASDFTNTGELFF	TGTGCCAGCGACTTCACGAACACCGGGGAGCTGTTTTTT